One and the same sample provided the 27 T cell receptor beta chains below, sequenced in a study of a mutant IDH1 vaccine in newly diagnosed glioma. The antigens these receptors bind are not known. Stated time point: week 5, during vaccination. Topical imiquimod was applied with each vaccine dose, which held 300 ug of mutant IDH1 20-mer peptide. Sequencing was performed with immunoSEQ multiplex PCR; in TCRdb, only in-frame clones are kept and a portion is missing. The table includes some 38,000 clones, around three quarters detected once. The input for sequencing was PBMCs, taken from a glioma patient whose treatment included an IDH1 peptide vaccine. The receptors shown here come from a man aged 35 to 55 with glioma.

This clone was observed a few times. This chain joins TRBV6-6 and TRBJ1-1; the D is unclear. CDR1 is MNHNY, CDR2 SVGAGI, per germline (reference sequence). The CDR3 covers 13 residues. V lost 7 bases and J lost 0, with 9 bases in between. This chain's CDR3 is CASTTQMNTEAFF. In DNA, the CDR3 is TGTGCCAGCACTACACAGATGAACACTGAAGCTTTCTTT.

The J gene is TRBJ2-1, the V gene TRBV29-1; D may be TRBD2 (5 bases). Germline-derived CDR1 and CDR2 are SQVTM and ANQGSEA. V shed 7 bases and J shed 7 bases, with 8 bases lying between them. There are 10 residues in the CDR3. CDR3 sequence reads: CSAGGNEQFF. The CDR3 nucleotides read TGCAGCGCAGGCGGGAATGAGCAGTTCTTC.

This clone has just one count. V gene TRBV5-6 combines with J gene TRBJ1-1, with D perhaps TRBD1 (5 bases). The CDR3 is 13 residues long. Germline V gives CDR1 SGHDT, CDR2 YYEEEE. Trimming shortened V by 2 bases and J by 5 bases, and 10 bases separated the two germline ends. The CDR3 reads CASSFQGRTEAFF. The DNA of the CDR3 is TGTGCCAGCAGCTTCCAGGGAAGAACTGAAGCTTTCTTT.

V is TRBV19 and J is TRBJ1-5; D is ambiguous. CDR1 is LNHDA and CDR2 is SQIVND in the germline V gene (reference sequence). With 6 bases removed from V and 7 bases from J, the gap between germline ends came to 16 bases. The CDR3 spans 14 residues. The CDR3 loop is CASREASPNQPQHF. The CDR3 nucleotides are TGTGCCAGTAGAGAAGCGTCGCCGAACCAGCCCCAGCATTTT.

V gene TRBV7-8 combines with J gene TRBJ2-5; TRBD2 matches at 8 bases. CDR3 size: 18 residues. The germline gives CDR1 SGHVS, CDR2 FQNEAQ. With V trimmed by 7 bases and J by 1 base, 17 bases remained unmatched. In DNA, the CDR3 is TGTGCCAGCACCCCGGTGGGCGGGGGGACTGTAGTCCAAGAGACCCAGTACTTC. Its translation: CASTPVGGGTVVQETQYF.

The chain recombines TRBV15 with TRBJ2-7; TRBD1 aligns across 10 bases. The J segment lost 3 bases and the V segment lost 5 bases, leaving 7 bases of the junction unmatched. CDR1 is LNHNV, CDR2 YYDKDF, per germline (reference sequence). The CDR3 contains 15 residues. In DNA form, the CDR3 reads TGTGCCACCAGCGCGCCCGGGACAGGGGACTACGAGCAGTACTTC. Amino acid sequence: CATSAPGTGDYEQYF. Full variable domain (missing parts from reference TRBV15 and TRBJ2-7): DAMVIQNPRYQVTQFGKPVTLSCSQTLNHNVMYWYQQKSSQAPKLLFHYYDKDFNNEADTPDNFQSRRPNTSFCFLDIRSPGLGDTAMYLCATSAPGTGDYEQYFGPGTRLTVT.

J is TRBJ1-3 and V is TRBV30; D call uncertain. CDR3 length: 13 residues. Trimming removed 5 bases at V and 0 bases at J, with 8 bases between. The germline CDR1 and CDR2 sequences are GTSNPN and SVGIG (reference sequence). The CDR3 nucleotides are TGTGCCTGGGGACTGGTCTCTGGAAACACCATATATTTT. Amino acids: CAWGLVSGNTIYF. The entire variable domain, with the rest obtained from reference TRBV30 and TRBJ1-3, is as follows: SQTIHQWPATLVQPVGSPLSLECTVEGTSNPNLYWYRQAAGRGLQLLFYSVGIGQISSEVPQNLSASRPQDRQFILSSKKLLLSDSGFYLCAWGLVSGNTIYFGEGSWLTVV.

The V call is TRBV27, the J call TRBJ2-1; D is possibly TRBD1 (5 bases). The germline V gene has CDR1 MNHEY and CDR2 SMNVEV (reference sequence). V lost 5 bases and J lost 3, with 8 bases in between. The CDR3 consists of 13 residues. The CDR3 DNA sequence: TGTGCCAGCAGTGCCAGGGTCTACAATGAGCAGTTCTTC. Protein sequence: CASSARVYNEQFF.

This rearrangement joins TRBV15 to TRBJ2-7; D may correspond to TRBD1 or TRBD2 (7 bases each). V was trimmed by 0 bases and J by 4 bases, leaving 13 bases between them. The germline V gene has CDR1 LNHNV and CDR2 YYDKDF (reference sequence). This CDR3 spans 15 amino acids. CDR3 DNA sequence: TGTGCCACCAGCAGAGATCAGCAGGGGGGGTACGAGCAGTACTTC. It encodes CATSRDQQGGYEQYF.

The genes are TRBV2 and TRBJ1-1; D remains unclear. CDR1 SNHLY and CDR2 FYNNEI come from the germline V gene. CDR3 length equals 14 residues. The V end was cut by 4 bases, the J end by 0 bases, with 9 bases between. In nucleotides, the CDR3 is TGTGCCAGCAGTGGGAGGCGCTTGAACACTGAAGCTTTCTTT. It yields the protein CASSGRRLNTEAFF.

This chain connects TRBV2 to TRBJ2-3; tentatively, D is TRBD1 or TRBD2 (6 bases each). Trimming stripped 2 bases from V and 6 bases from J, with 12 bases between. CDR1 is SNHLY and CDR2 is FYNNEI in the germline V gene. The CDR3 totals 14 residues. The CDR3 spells CASSELGGLDTQYF. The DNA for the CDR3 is TGTGCCAGCAGTGAATTGGGGGGCCTCGATACGCAGTATTTT.

CDR3 in DNA: TGTGCCATCAGCCTCCGGGACACCTACAATGAGCAGTTCTTC. Amino acid sequence: CAISLRDTYNEQFF. The rearrangement links TRBV10-3 to TRBJ2-1, with D possibly matching TRBD1 (6 bases). Germline V gives CDR1 ENHRY, CDR2 SYGVKD. This CDR3 region has 14 residues. V was trimmed by 6 bases and J by 2 bases, leaving 11 bases between them.

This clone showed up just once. The CDR3 sequence: CASSSPGAPGYTF. The CDR3 bases are TGTGCCAGCAGCTCGCCGGGGGCGCCTGGCTACACCTTC. This chain connects TRBV13 to TRBJ1-2, with TRBD1 as a possible D gene (6 bases). The ends were cut back, 4 bases at V and 7 bases at J, with 13 bases in the middle. Germline loops: CDR1 PRHDT, CDR2 FYEKMQ (reference sequence). The CDR3 is made up of 13 amino acids.

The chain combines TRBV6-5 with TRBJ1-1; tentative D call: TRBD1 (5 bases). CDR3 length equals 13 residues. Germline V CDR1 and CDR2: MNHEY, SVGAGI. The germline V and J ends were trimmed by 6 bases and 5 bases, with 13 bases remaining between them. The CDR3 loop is CASSRGGGTEAFF. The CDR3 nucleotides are TGTGCCAGCAGCCGCGGGGGGGGGACTGAAGCTTTCTTT.

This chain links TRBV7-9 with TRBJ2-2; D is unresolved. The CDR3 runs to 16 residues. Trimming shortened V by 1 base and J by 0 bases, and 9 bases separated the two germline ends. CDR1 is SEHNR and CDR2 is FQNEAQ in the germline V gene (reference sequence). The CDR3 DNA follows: TGTGCCAGCAGCTTAGACTACCCAGCGAACACCGGGGAGCTGTTTTTT. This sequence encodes CASSLDYPANTGELFF. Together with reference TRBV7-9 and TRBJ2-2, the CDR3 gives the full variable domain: DTGVSQNPRHKITKRGQNVTFRCDPISEHNRLYWYRQTLGQGPEFLTYFQNEAQLEKSRLLSDRFSAERPKGSFSTLEIQRTEQGDSAMYLCASSLDYPANTGELFFGEGSRLTVL.

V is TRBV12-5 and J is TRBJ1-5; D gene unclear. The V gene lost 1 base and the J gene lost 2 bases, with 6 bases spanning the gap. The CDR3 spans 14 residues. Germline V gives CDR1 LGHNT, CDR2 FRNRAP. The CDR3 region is CASGLAVGNQPQHF. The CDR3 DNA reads TGTGCTAGTGGTTTGGCCGTTGGCAATCAGCCCCAGCATTTT.

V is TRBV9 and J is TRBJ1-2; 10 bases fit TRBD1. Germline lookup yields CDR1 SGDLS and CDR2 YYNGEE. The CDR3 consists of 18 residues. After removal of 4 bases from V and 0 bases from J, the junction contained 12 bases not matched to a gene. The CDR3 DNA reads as TGTGCCAGCAGCCCAAGGGGGACAGGGGTCTTGGCTAACTATGGCTACACCTTC. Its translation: CASSPRGTGVLANYGYTF.

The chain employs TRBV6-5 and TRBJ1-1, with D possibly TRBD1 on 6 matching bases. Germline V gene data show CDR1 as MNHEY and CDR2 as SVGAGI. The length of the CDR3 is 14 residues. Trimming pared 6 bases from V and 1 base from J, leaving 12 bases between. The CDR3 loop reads CASSRQTGNTEAFF. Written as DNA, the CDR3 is TGTGCCAGCAGCCGTCAGACAGGGAACACTGAAGCTTTCTTT.

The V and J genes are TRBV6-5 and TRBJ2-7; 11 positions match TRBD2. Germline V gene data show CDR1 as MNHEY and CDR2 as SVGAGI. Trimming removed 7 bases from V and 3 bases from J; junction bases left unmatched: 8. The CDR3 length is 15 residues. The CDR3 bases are TGTGCCAGCAAGGTTAGCGGGGGGGGTAACTACGAGCAGTACTTC. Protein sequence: CASKVSGGGNYEQYF.

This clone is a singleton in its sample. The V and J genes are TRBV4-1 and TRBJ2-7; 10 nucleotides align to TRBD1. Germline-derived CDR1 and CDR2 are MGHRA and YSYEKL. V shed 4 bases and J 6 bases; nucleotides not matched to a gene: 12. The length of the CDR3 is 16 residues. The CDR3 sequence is CASSPFPGQGTVEQYF. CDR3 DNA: TGCGCCAGCAGCCCGTTCCCGGGACAGGGGACCGTCGAGCAGTACTTC.

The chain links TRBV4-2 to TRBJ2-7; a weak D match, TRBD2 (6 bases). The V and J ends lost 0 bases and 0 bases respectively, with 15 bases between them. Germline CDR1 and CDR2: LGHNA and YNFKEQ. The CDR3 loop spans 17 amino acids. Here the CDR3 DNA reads TGTGCCAGCAGCCAAGATTTCGCGGGACGAATCTCCTACGAGCAGTACTTC. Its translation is CASSQDFAGRISYEQYF.

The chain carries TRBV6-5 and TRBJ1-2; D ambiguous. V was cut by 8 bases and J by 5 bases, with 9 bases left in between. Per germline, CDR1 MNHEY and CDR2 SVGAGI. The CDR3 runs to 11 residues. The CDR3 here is CASGLQYGYTF. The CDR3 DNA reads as TGTGCCAGCGGCCTGCAGTATGGCTACACCTTC.

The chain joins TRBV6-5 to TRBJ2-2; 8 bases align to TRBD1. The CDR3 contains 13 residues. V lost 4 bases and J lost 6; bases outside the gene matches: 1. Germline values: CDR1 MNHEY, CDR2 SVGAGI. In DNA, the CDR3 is TGTGCCAGCAGTTTACAGGGGGCCGGGGAGCTGTTTTTT. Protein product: CASSLQGAGELFF.

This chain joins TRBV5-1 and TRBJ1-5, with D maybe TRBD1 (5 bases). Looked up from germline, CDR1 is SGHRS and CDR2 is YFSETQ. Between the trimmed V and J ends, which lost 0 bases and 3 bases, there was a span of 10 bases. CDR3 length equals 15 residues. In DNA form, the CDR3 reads TGCGCCAGCAGCTTGGGGGGCAGGATCAATCAGCCCCAGCATTTT. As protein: CASSLGGRINQPQHF.

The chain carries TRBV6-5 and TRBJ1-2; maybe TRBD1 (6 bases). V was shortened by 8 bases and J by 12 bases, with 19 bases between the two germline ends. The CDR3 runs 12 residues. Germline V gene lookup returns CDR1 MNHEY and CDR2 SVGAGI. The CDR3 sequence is CASHTVTGIHTF. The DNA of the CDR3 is TGTGCCAGCCATACTGTCACAGGGATCCACACCTTC.

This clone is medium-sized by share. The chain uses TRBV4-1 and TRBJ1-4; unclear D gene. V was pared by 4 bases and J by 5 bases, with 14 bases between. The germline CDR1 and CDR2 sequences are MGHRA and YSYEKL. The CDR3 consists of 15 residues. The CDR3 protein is CASSLAGSRNEKLFF. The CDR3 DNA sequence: TGCGCCAGCAGCCTGGCCGGGTCGAGGAATGAAAAACTGTTTTTT.

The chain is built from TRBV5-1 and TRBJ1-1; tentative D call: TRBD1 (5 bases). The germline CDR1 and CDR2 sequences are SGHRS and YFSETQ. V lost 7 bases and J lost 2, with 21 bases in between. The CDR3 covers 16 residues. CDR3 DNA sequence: TGCGCCAGCCGCCGGGACGGCGGGGATTTAAACACTGAAGCTTTCTTT. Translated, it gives CASRRDGGDLNTEAFF.